This T cell receptor beta chain derives from a study of T cells in Graves' hyperthyroidism and ophthalmopathy. Amplification of TCR beta CDR3 regions used RNA as the template. HTBI primers were used for first-round RT-PCR of the TCR CDR3. One entry per CDR3 protein results from TCRdb running MiXCR on the multiplex PCR reads. The table has under 550,000 distinct CDR3 sequences, approximately 14% seen once. This CDR3 contains 13 residues. The germline gives CDR1 SQVTM, CDR2 ANQGSEA. V shed 6 bases and J shed 0 bases, with 10 bases lying between them. Input material: blood. V usage is TRBV29-1 and J usage is TRBJ2-3; TRBD2 is a possible D gene (6 bases). The sequence derives from a woman under 30 with Graves' hyperthyroidism. The CDR3 protein is CSVSSGSTDTQYF. The CDR3 DNA reads as TGCAGCGTGAGTAGCGGAAGCACAGATACGCAGTATTTT.